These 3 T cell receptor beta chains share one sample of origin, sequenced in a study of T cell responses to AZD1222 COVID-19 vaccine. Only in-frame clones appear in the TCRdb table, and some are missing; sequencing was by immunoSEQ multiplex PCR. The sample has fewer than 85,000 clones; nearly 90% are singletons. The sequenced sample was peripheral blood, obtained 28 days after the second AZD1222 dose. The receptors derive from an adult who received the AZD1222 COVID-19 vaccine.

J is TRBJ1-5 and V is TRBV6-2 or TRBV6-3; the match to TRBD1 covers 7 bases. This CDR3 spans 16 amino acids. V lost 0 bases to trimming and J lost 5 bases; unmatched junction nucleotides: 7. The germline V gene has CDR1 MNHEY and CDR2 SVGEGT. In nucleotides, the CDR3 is TGTGCCAGCAGTTACTCGACAGGGTCTTTTGATCAGCCCCAGCATTTT. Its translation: CASSYSTGSFDQPQHF.

The CDR3 reads CASSPQGGNSGNTIYF. The CDR3 region has the DNA TGTGCCAGCTCACCACAGGGAGGGAACTCTGGAAACACCATATATTTT. The chain combines TRBV18 with TRBJ1-3; D is undetermined. Germline loops: CDR1 KGHSH, CDR2 LQKENI. The ends were cut back, 1 base at V and 0 bases at J, with 10 bases in the middle. The CDR3 extends over 16 amino acids.

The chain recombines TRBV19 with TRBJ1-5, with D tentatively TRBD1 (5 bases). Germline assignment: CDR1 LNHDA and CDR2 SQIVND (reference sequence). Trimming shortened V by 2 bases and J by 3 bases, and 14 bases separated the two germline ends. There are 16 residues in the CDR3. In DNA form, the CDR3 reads TGTGCCAGTAGTATACGGGACGGAACTTACAATCAGCCCCAGCATTTT. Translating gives CASSIRDGTYNQPQHF.